Each of the 10 T cell receptor beta chains below was sequenced from the same sample in a study of radiotherapy plus CTLA-4 blockade in lung cancer. Generated by immunoSEQ multiplex PCR, the TCRdb table keeps only in-frame clones and is missing some. The profile covers tens of thousands of clones, with around 74% appearing a single time and approximately 8.3% taken by the ten largest. The sequenced sample was peripheral blood, obtained from a patient treated with radiotherapy plus ipilimumab. The receptors were gathered from a human donor with non-small cell lung cancer whose response to radiotherapy plus ipilimumab could not be evaluated.

The V call is TRBV5-1, the J call TRBJ1-6; 7 bases match TRBD1. V was clipped by 4 bases and J by 7 bases; unmatched bases: 2. Germline V gene lookup returns CDR1 SGHRS and CDR2 YFSETQ. The CDR3 extends over 13 amino acids. CDR3 sequence reads: CASSGTDNSPLHF. CDR3 in DNA: TGCGCCAGCAGCGGGACAGACAATTCACCCCTCCACTTT.

The chain joins TRBV4-2 to TRBJ2-3, with D possibly matching TRBD1 (6 bases). CDR1 is LGHNA and CDR2 is YNFKEQ in the germline V gene. V lost 0 bases and J 6 bases, leaving 10 bases between the germline ends. The CDR3 is 14 amino acids. The DNA of the CDR3 is TGTGCCAGCAGCCAAGATCAGGGGTACGATACGCAGTATTTT. Its protein product is CASSQDQGYDTQYF.

This clone was detected a few times. This rearrangement joins TRBV4-1 to TRBJ1-3; D unresolved. V lost 3 bases and J lost 0, with 21 bases in between. The CDR3 runs 19 residues. The germline V gene encodes CDR1 MGHRA and CDR2 YSYEKL. The CDR3 protein is CASSHPLVERANSGNTIYF. DNA of the CDR3: TGCGCCAGCAGCCACCCCCTTGTGGAGAGGGCAAACTCTGGAAACACCATATATTTT.

The chain has TRBV7-2 and TRBJ2-3, with TRBD1 matching over 10 bases. CDR1 is SGHTA and CDR2 is FQGNSA in the germline V gene. CDR3 size: 16 residues. Trimming cost V 5 bases and J 4 bases; bases outside gene matches: 9. The CDR3 sequence: CASSTSGDRGADTQYF. The CDR3 bases are TGTGCCAGCAGCACGAGCGGGGACAGGGGAGCAGATACGCAGTATTTT.

Points on this clone: A junction boundary mismatches the germline segment, possibly from a read error. The CDR3 DNA sequence: TGTGCCAGCAACTTAGGAGGCGGGGATACGCAGTATTTT. Encoded protein: CASNLGGGDTQYF. The chain recombines TRBV7-2 with TRBJ2-3; D perhaps matches TRBD2 (5 bases). Germline lookup yields CDR1 SGHTA and CDR2 FQGNSA. There are 13 residues in the CDR3.

V is TRBV28 and J is TRBJ2-5; weak D call: TRBD1 (8 bases). Matching the DNA end better, TRBJ2-7 makes the J call doubtful. CDR1 and CDR2 (germline): MDHEN, SYDVKM. This CDR3 has 18 amino acids. This CDR3 is CASSTPRQGRGDYDEQYF. The CDR3 DNA follows: TGTGCCAGCAGTACACCACGACAGGGGCGAGGGGACTACGACGAGCAGTACTTC.

V and J are TRBV6-5 and TRBJ2-3; D gene ambiguous. The CDR3 extends over 15 amino acids. Germline V gene lookup returns CDR1 MNHEY and CDR2 SVGAGI. V was shortened by 0 bases and J by 2 bases, with 9 bases between the two germline ends. The chain's CDR3 is CASSYSNLFTDTQYF. CDR3 sequence (DNA): TGTGCCAGCAGTTACTCGAATCTATTCACAGATACGCAGTATTTT.

Only a few counts were recorded for this clone. The V and J genes are TRBV13 and TRBJ1-3; TRBD1 agrees at 7 bases. Germline loops: CDR1 PRHDT, CDR2 FYEKMQ (reference sequence). Trimming cost V 5 bases and J 0 bases; bases outside gene matches: 4. The length of the CDR3 is 15 residues. CDR3 DNA: TGTGCCAGCAGCCCCGGGACAGTCTCTGGAAACACCATATATTTT. Encoded protein: CASSPGTVSGNTIYF.

The chain employs TRBV7-2 and TRBJ2-2; TRBD2 is a possible D gene (6 bases). Between the trimmed V and J ends, which lost 2 bases and 0 bases, there was a span of 10 bases. Germline V lookup: CDR1 SGHTA, CDR2 FQGNSA. The CDR3 covers 16 residues. CDR3 coding DNA: TGTGCCAGCAGCTTATTCCGGAGGGCGAACACCGGGGAGCTGTTTTTT. Translated: CASSLFRRANTGELFF. The whole variable domain, filled in from reference TRBV7-2 and TRBJ2-2, reads GAGVSQSPSNKVTEKGKDVELRCDPISGHTALYWYRQSLGQGLEFLIYFQGNSAPDKSGLPSDRFSAERTGGSVSTLTIQRTQQEDSAVYLCASSLFRRANTGELFFGEGSRLTVL.

This clone has ten or more counts. The J gene is TRBJ1-1, the V gene TRBV7-6, with D tentatively TRBD1 (5 bases). The germline V gene encodes CDR1 SGHVS and CDR2 FNYEAQ. Deletions cut 1 base from V and 8 bases from J, with 11 bases between. The CDR3 loop spans 13 amino acids. The CDR3 region has the DNA TGTGCCAGCAGCTTAGACCTTAAGGGGGAAGCTTTCTTT. Its protein product is CASSLDLKGEAFF.